These T cell receptor beta chains were read from a single sample in a study of T-cell memory formation after mild COVID-19. One entry per CDR3 protein results from TCRdb running MiXCR on the 5' RACE reads. The table records 470,000 or so distinct CDR3 sequences, 15% to 20% of them present only once. The sequenced sample was PBMCs or a T cell subset sorted from them (not recorded which). The receptors shown here come from an adult woman who had mild COVID-19 (a few samples of this study predate the infection). Cell type and time point are not known. Each CDR3 is given with its conserved first and last residue. D genes are given only for firm matches. The size entry is marked missing in some rows and otherwise reads once, few, many or a size class.

J | D | size | V | CDR3 | DNA
TRBJ2-3 | TRBD2 | . | TRBV18 | CASSPKTSEHTDTQYF | TGTGCCAGCTCACCGAAGACTAGCGAACACACAGATACGCAGTATTTT
TRBJ2-7 | . | . | TRBV18 | CASSPGTETYEQYF | TGTGCCAGCTCACCAGGGACGGAAACCTACGAGCAGTACTTC
TRBJ2-2 | . | . | TRBV5-1 | CASSLDLLNRKSGELFF | TGCGCCAGCAGCTTGGACCTACTAAACAGGAAATCCGGGGAGCTGTTTTTT
TRBJ2-7 | TRBD1 | few | TRBV7-9 | CASSPTPGQGYEQYF | TGTGCCAGCAGCCCGACTCCGGGACAGGGTTACGAGCAGTACTTC
TRBJ1-5 | . | . | TRBV5-1 | CASSPDGEINQPQHF | TGCGCCAGCAGCCCGGACGGGGAGATCAATCAGCCCCAGCATTTT
TRBJ1-1 | TRBD1 | few | TRBV6-1 | CASILRDRAGRAPEAFF | TGTGCCAGCATACTTCGGGACAGGGCCGGGCGGGCCCCTGAAGCTTTCTTT
TRBJ2-3 | . | . | TRBV20-1 | CSAMRAADPQDTQYF | TGCAGTGCTATGAGAGCGGCGGACCCCCAGGATACGCAGTATTTT
TRBJ2-1 | TRBD1 | few | TRBV5-1 | CASSSGQGAKGMGFF | TGCGCCAGCAGCTCGGGACAGGGGGCAAAGGGTATGGGGTTCTTC
TRBJ2-3 | . | many | TRBV9 | CASSVGTASTDTQYF | TGTGCCAGCAGCGTAGGGACAGCAAGCACAGATACGCAGTATTTT
TRBJ1-2 | . | . | TRBV11-2 | CASSFLSGTGYGYTF | TGTGCCAGCAGCTTCCTATCCGGGACGGGATACGGCTACACCTTC
TRBJ2-7 | TRBD2 | . | TRBV20-1 | CSAYPGLADEQYF | TGCAGTGCTTATCCGGGACTAGCGGACGAGCAGTACTTC